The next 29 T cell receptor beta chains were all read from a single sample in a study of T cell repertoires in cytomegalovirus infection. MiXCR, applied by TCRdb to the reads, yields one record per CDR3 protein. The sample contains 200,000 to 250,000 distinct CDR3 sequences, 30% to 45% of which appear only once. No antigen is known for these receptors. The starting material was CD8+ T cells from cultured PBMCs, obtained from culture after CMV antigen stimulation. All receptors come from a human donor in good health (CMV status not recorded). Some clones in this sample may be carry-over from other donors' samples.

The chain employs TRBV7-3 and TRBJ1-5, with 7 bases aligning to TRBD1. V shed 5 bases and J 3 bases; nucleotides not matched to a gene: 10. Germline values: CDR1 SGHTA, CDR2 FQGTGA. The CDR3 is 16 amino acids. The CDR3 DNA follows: TGTGCCAGCAGCCAGACAGGGACGGGGATCAATCAGCCCCAGCATTTT. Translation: CASSQTGTGINQPQHF.

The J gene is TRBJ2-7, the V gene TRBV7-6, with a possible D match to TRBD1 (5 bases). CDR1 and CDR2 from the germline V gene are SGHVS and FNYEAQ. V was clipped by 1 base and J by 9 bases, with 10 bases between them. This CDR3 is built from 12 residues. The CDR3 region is CASSLDSGSQYF. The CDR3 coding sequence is TGTGCCAGCAGCTTAGACTCAGGGTCGCAGTACTTC.

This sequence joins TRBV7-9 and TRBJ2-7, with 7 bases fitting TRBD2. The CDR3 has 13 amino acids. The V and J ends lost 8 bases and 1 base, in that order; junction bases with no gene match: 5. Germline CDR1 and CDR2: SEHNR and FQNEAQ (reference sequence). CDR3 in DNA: TGTGCCAGCCGAAGCGGGGCTTCCTACGAGCAGTACTTC. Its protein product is CASRSGASYEQYF.

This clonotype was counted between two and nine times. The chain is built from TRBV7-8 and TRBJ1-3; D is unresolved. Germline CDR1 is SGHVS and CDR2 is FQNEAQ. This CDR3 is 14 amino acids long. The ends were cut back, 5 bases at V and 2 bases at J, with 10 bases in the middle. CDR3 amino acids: CASSALGPGNTIYF. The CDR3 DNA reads TGTGCCAGCAGCGCTCTGGGTCCTGGAAACACCATATATTTT.

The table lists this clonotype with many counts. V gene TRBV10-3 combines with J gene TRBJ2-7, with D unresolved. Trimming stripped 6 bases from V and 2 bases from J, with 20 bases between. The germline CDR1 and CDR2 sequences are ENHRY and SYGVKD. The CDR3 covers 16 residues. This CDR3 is CAIRPESGKGPYEQYF. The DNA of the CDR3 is TGTGCCATCAGGCCTGAGTCTGGAAAGGGTCCCTACGAGCAGTACTTC.

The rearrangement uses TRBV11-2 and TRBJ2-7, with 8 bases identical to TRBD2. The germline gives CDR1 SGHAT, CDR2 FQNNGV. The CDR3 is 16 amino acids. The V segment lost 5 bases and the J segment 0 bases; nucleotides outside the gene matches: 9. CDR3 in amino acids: CASSPIAGRSSYEQYF. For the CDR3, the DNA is TGTGCCAGCAGCCCAATAGCGGGGAGGAGCTCCTACGAGCAGTACTTC.

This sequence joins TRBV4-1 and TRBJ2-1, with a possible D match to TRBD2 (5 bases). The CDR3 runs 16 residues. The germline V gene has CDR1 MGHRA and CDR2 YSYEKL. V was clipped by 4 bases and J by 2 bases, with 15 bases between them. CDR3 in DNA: TGCGCCAGCAGCCCTTATGGCGGGCAAACCTACAATGAGCAGTTCTTC. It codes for CASSPYGGQTYNEQFF.

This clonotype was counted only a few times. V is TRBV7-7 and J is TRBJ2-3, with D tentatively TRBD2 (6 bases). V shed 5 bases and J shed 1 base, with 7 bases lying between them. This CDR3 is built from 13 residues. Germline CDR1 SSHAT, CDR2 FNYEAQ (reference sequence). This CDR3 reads CASSPGGTDTQYF. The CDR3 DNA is TGTGCCAGCAGCCCGGGGGGCACAGATACGCAGTATTTT.

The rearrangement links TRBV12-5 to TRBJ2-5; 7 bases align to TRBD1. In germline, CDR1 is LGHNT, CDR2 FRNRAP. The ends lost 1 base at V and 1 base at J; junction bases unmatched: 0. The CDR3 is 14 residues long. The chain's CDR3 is CASGLGTGQETQYF. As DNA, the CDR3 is TGTGCTAGTGGTTTGGGGACAGGCCAAGAGACCCAGTACTTC.

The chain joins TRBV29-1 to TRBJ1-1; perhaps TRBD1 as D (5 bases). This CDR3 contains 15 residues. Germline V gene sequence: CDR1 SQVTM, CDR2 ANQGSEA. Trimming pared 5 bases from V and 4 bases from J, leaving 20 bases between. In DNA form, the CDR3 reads TGCAGCGTTCCCTGGGGCGCTGGCCACGCCACTGAAGCTTTCTTT. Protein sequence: CSVPWGAGHATEAFF. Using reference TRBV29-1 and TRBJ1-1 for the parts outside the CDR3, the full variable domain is SAVISQKPSRDICQRGTSLTIQCQVDSQVTMMFWYRQQPGQSLTLIATANQGSEATYESGFVIDKFPISRPNLTFSTLTVSNMSPEDSSIYLCSVPWGAGHATEAFFGQGTRLTVV.

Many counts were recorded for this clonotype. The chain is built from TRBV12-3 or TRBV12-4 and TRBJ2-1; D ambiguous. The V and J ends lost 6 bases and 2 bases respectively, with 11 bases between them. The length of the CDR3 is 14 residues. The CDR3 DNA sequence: TGTGCCAGCAGCCTCTCTGGGCCCTACAATGAGCAGTTCTTC. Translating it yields CASSLSGPYNEQFF.

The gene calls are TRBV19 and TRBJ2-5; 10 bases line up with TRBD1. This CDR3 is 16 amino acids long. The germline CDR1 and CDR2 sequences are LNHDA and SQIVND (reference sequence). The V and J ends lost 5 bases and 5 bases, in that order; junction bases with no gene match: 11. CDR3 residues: CASSYLGTGDRETQYF. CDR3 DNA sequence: TGTGCCAGTAGTTACTTGGGGACAGGGGATCGGGAGACCCAGTACTTC. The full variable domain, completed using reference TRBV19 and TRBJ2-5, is DGGITQSPKYLFRKEGQNVTLSCEQNLNHDAMYWYRQDPGQGLRLIYYSQIVNDFQKGDIAEGYSVSREKKESFPLTVTSAQKNPTAFYLCASSYLGTGDRETQYFGPGTRLLVL.

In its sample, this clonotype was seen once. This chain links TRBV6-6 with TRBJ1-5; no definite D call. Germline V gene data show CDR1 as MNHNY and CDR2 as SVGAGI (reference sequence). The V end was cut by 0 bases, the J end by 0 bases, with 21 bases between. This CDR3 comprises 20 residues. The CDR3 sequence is CASSYSRREGGGPSNQPQHF. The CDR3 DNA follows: TGTGCCAGCAGTTACTCGAGGCGGGAGGGAGGAGGGCCTAGCAATCAGCCCCAGCATTTT.

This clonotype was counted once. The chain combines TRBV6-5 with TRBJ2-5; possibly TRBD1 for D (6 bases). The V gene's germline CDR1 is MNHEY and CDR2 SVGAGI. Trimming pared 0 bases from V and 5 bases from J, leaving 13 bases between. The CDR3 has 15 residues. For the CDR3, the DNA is TGTGCCAGCAGTTACTCGGCAGGGGCGATGGAGACCCAGTACTTC. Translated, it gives CASSYSAGAMETQYF.

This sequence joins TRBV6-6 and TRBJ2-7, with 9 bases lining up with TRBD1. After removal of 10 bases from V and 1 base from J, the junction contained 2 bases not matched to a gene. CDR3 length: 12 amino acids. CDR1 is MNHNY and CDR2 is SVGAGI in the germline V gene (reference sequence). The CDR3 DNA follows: TGTGCCATCGGACAGGGGTCCTACGAGCAGTACTTC. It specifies CAIGQGSYEQYF.

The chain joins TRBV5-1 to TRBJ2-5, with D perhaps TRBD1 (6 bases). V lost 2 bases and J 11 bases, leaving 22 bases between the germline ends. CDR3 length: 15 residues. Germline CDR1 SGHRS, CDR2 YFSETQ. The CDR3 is CASSLTTGFNGAQYF. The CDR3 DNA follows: TGCGCCAGCAGCTTAACTACAGGGTTCAACGGGGCTCAGTACTTC.

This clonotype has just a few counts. CDR3 DNA: TGTGCCAGCAGATATGCAGGATTCCAAGAGACCCAGTACTTC. Translation: CASRYAGFQETQYF. The chain carries TRBV12-3 or TRBV12-4 and TRBJ2-5; D remains ambiguous. CDR3 length: 14 amino acids. V lost 6 bases and J lost 1, with 12 bases in between.

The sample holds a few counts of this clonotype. CDR3 sequence (DNA): TGTGCCAGCAGCGTGGAGGCCCCCCCCCACGAGCAGTACTTC. Amino acids: CASSVEAPPHEQYF. The chain links TRBV7-2 to TRBJ2-7, with a weak D call TRBD2 (5 bases). The CDR3 is 14 amino acids. Trimming took 5 bases from V and 5 from J, leaving 16 bases between them. CDR1 SGHTA and CDR2 FQGNSA come from the germline V gene.

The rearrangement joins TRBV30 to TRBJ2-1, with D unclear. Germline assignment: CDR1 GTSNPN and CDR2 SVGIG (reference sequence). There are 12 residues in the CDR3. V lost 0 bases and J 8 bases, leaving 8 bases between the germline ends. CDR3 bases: TGTGCCTGGAGTGTACTACGCGATGAGCAGTTCTTC. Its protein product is CAWSVLRDEQFF.

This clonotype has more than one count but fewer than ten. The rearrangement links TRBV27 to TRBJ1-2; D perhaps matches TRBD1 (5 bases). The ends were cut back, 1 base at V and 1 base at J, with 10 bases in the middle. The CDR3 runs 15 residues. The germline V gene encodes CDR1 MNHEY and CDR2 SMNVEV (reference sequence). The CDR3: CASSLWGGNNYGYTF. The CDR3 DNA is TGTGCCAGCAGTTTATGGGGCGGAAATAACTATGGCTACACCTTC.

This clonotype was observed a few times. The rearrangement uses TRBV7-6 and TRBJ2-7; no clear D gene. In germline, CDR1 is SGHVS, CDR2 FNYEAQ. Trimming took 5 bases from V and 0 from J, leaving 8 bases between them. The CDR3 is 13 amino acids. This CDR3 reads CASSPDNSYEQYF. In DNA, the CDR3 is TGTGCCAGCAGCCCAGACAACTCCTACGAGCAGTACTTC.

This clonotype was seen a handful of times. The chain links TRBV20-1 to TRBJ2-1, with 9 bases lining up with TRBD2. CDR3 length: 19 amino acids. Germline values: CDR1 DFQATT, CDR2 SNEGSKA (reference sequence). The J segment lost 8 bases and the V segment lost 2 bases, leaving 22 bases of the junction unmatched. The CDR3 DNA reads TGCAGTGCTAGATCTACCGTTTGGGGGGGTAGCGGGAGTCGGGATGAGCAGTTCTTC. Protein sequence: CSARSTVWGGSGSRDEQFF.

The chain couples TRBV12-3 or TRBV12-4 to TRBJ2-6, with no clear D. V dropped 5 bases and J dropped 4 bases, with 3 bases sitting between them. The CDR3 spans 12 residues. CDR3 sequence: CASSIGANVLTF. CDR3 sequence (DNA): TGTGCCAGCAGTATAGGGGCCAACGTCCTGACTTTC.

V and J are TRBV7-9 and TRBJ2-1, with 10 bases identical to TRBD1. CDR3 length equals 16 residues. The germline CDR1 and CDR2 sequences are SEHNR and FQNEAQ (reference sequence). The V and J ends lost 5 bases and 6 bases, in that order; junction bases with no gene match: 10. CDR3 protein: CASSGTGVSNPNEQFF. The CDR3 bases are TGTGCCAGCAGCGGGACAGGGGTGTCCAATCCCAATGAGCAGTTCTTC.

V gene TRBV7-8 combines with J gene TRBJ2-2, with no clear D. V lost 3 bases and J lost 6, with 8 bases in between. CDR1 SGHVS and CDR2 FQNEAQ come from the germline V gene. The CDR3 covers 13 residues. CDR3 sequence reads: CASSFLRAGELFF. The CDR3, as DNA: TGTGCCAGCAGCTTCTTAAGGGCCGGGGAGCTGTTTTTT.

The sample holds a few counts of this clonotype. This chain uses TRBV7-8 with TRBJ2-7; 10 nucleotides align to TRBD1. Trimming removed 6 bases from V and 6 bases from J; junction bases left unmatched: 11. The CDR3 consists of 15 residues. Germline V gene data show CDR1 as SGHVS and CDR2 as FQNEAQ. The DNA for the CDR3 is TGTGCCAGCAGAGCCGGGACAGGGGTTTCCCTCGAGCAGTACTTC. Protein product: CASRAGTGVSLEQYF.

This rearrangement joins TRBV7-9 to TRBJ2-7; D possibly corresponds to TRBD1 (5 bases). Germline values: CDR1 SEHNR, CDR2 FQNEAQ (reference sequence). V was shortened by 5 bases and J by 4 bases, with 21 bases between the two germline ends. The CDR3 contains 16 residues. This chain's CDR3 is CASSPQGSLRAYEQYF. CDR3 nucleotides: TGTGCCAGCAGCCCCCAGGGATCGTTAAGGGCTTACGAGCAGTACTTC.

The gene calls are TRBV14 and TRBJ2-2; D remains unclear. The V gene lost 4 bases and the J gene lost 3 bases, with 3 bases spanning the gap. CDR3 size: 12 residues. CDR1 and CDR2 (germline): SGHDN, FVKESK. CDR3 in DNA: TGTGCCAGCAGCCGGCACACCGGGGAGCTGTTTTTT. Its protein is CASSRHTGELFF.

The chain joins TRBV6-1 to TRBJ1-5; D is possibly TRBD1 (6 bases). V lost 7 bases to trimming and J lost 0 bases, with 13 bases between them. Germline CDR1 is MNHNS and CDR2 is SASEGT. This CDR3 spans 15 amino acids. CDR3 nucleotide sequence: TGTGCCAGCAAATCGGACAGATATAGCAATCAGCCCCAGCATTTT. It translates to CASKSDRYSNQPQHF.